The source of this T cell receptor (beta chain) is a study of shared clonotypes between healthy human individuals (dated by TCRdb to 2019 to 2021). Regarding the research as a whole: The cohort included three men and a couple of women between 18 and 49 years of age. The study deeply sequenced blood TCR repertoires of five healthy adults to estimate repertoire size and the extent of clonotype sharing between individuals. Leukapheresis yielded between about 0.85 and 9 billion PBMCs per donor. For each donor, CD4 naive and CD4 memory were each run on three plates, CD8 naive on two plates, and CD8 memory on one plate. To increase sequencing depth and limit assay-specific biases, TCR repertoire library preparation and sequencing were carried out by different laboratories using diverse techniques.

Details on this clone: Its antigen target is currently unknown. Per-base qualities were not stored, and no clone one base away is much larger.

Broad study findings and their caveats: Sampling was restricted to blood, and TCR repertoires in tissue are likely to differ from TCR repertoires in blood. Larger estimated clonotype richness was generally found for naive subsets than for memory subsets. Incomplete sequencing was indicated by rarefaction of sorted-subset datasets, despite the large sequencing depth. About 4.5% of naive CD4, more than 3% of naive CD8, approximately 2.2% of memory CD4, and around 0.42% of memory CD8 clonotypes were shared across several donors. The genetic and exposure-history diversity represented was limited by the small number of donors. Pairwise subsampling led to the expectation that sequencing depth would affect the degree of clonotype sharing among donors. Compared with non-shared clonotypes, clonotypes shared by all four sorted-subset donors had higher generation probabilities.

Using the deep immunoSEQ assay, TCR CDR3 regions were amplified from genomic DNA by multiplex PCR. Genomic DNA extracted from each cell subset was distributed evenly over all wells of several immunoSEQ 96-well plates, and each plate served as one replicate. For sorted subsets, each replicate PCR was loaded with 200 ng genomic DNA, equivalent to about 33,000 T cell genomes. Purified libraries were measured with a Qubit 3.0 fluorometer, size-checked on a Bioanalyzer 2100, and measured again with the KAPA Library Quantification kit. Every immunoSEQ 96-well plate was sequenced on a dedicated single-read 150-cycle Illumina NextSeq 550 flow cell. The study's own analysis went as follows. Because the immunoSEQ output held only junctional sequences and lacked quality scores, the filtering could not match the filtering applied to full-length reads. To assign V/J genes and CDR3, sequences were annotated using PyIR, a Python wrapper for IgBLAST v1.9, with IMGT germline references. Reads with weak V/J assignments (E-value above 1e-6), missing CDR3, stop codons, out-of-frame junctions, or ambiguous translated residues were removed. V3J clonotypes were defined as sequences sharing the same inferred V gene, J gene, and CDR3 amino acid sequence. To compute the percentage overlap between repertoires, the number of shared unique clonotypes was divided by the size of the smaller repertoire. Richness of each repertoire was evaluated using RTK rarefaction, the Chao1 estimator, and Recon v2.1 estimates of unobserved clonotypes. For all TCRbeta clonotypes obtained by the gDNA method from several donors, generation probabilities were computed with OLGA. TCRdb stores this immuneACCESS table with in-frame sequences only. Part of the clones is absent; in the studies checked, under half of the shortfall reflects unresolved V genes, and no reason is known for the rest. That table is the source of V, J and clone size, and D and trimming were worked out from the DNA. This sample holds a few million clones; 85% to 95% were observed only once. The ten largest clonotypes hold around 0.4% of the sample.

Healthy HIV-negative adults with no recently reported acute infections or vaccinations were included as donors. Every donor was a Caucasian adult living in Nashville, Tennessee, USA. Magnetic negative selection was used to enrich CD4+ T cells, after which naive cells were positively selected on CD45RA and the negative fraction became the memory subset. After blood collection by leukapheresis, PBMCs were isolated using Ficoll-Histopaque density gradient centrifugation and then cryopreserved in the vapor phase of liquid nitrogen. Purity and quantity of every magnetically sorted T cell population were checked by analytical flow cytometry. Genomic DNA was isolated from every sorted fraction and measured by UV absorbance on a Nanodrop 2000c. Ends trimmed: V by 5 bases, J by 3 bases; bases unmatched to a gene: 2. The germline V gene (reference sequence) gives CDR1 as MNHEY and CDR2 as SMNVEV. Taken from cysteine to phenylalanine, the CDR3 has 14 residues. The CDR3 DNA has 42 bases and is translated from base 1.

The source of this sequence is a man aged 18 to 30 in good health. Some clones in this sample may be carry-over from other donors' samples. The chain uses TRBV27 and TRBJ1-2; 11 bases in the middle match TRBD1. The sample was naive CD4+ T cells from PBMCs. The cell subset or site label on this specimen signifies: CD45RA+ positively selected. The CDR3 here reads CASSQDRGHYGYTF. The nucleotide sequence reads as follows: TGTGCCAGCAGTCAGGACAGGGGGCACTATGGCTACACCTTC.